Many counts were recorded for the clone carrying this T cell receptor (beta chain). The V gene's germline CDR1 is SGHTA and CDR2 FQGTGA. The CDR3 runs 16 residues. V lost 4 bases and J lost 1; bases outside the gene matches: 5. The data belong to a study of T-cell reconstitution after alpha-beta-depleted transplantation in children. The TCRbeta library incorporated unique molecular identifiers. TCRdb redid the calling of the PCR reads with MiXCR, one entry per CDR3 protein. This repertoire shows some 390,000 distinct CDR3 sequences, 20% found once; its top ten account for 3.8%. This specimen was PBMCs from the stem cell graft donor, taken from the stem cell graft. The chain carries TRBV7-3 and TRBJ2-2; 8 bases match TRBD2. The sequence was collected from a human donor who donated a stem cell graft to a child with acute myeloid leukemia. CDR3 DNA sequence: TGTGCCAGCAGCTCCGCGGCGGGAGGGAACACCGGGGAGCTGTTTTTT. The encoded protein is CASSSAAGGNTGELFF.